The 29 T cell receptor beta chains below all came from one sample that was sequenced in a study of T cell responses to AZD1222 COVID-19 vaccine. Libraries were prepared by immunoSEQ multiplex PCR; TCRdb keeps only in-frame clonotypes and omits some of them. Of about 69,000 clones in the sample, roughly 85% are singletons; the top ten hold roughly 25%. This sample comprised peripheral blood, obtained 28 days after the second AZD1222 dose. The source is an adult who received the AZD1222 COVID-19 vaccine.

J is TRBJ1-4 and V is TRBV2; no clear D gene. V shed 3 bases and J shed 8 bases, with 13 bases lying between them. This CDR3 is built from 14 residues. Germline V gene lookup returns CDR1 SNHLY and CDR2 FYNNEI. The DNA of the CDR3 is TGTGCCAGCAGTGAGGGCGGTTCATGGGAAAAACTGTTTTTT. Its translation is CASSEGGSWEKLFF.

The chain joins TRBV2 to TRBJ1-6; 8 nucleotides match TRBD1. This CDR3 comprises 15 residues. Germline V gene lookup returns CDR1 SNHLY and CDR2 FYNNEI. After removal of 6 bases from V and 7 bases from J, the junction contained 8 bases not matched to a gene. The CDR3 sequence is CASRGQGRVNSPLHF. In DNA, the CDR3 is TGTGCCAGCAGAGGACAGGGAAGGGTAAATTCACCCCTCCACTTT.

The rearrangement links TRBV18 to TRBJ1-2; D is unclear. V was shortened by 6 bases and J by 4 bases, with 12 bases between the two germline ends. The CDR3 spans 13 residues. Germline-derived CDR1 and CDR2 are KGHSH and LQKENI. The CDR3: CASSPRGAYGYTF. The DNA of the CDR3 is TGTGCCAGCTCCCCTCGGGGTGCCTATGGCTACACCTTC. The entire variable domain, with the rest obtained from reference TRBV18 and TRBJ1-2, is as follows: NAGVMQNPRHLVRRRGQEARLRCSPMKGHSHVYWYRQLPEEGLKFMVYLQKENIIDESGMPKERFSAEFPKEGPSILRIQQVVRGDSAAYFCASSPRGAYGYTFGSGTRLTVV.

The genes are TRBV6-2 or TRBV6-3 and TRBJ2-1; 7 bases agree with TRBD1. This CDR3 spans 15 amino acids. The ends lost 5 bases at V and 2 bases at J; junction bases unmatched: 6. CDR1 and CDR2 from the germline V gene are MNHEY and SVGEGT. The CDR3 DNA reads TGTGCCAGCAGTGACACAGGGGATACCTACAATGAGCAGTTCTTC. Residues: CASSDTGDTYNEQFF.

The V call is TRBV19, the J call TRBJ1-2; possible D gene TRBD1, 6 bases. Trimming took 4 bases from V and 4 from J, leaving 16 bases between them. This CDR3 has 15 amino acids. Germline CDR1 is LNHDA and CDR2 is SQIVND (reference sequence). CDR3 amino acids: CASSTFPGQSYGYTF. The CDR3 coding sequence is TGTGCCAGTAGTACCTTCCCGGGACAATCCTATGGCTACACCTTC.

This chain uses TRBV7-9 with TRBJ1-1; 7 nucleotides match TRBD1. CDR1 is SEHNR and CDR2 is FQNEAQ in the germline V gene (reference sequence). CDR3 length equals 12 residues. J lost 6 bases, V lost 5 bases, and 3 bases had no gene match. The CDR3 region is CASSLTGAEAFF. CDR3 DNA: TGTGCCAGCAGCCTCACAGGGGCTGAAGCTTTCTTT. The entire variable domain, with the rest obtained from reference TRBV7-9 and TRBJ1-1, is as follows: DTGVSQNPRHKITKRGQNVTFRCDPISEHNRLYWYRQTLGQGPEFLTYFQNEAQLEKSRLLSDRFSAERPKGSFSTLEIQRTEQGDSAMYLCASSLTGAEAFFGQGTRLTVV.

The V call is TRBV4-2, the J call TRBJ2-4; 8 bases map to TRBD2. Germline loops: CDR1 LGHNA, CDR2 YNFKEQ. The CDR3 has 17 amino acids. J was trimmed by 1 base and V by 1 base; bases with no gene match: 6. CDR3 bases: TGTGCCAGCAGCCAAGTTGGCGCGGGAGGTGCCAAAAACATTCAGTACTTC. Amino acid sequence: CASSQVGAGGAKNIQYF.

The genes are TRBV7-9 and TRBJ2-1; the D call may be TRBD1 or TRBD2 (5 bases each). This CDR3 has 15 amino acids. The germline V and J ends were trimmed by 5 bases and 8 bases, with 19 bases remaining between them. CDR1 and CDR2 from the germline V gene are SEHNR and FQNEAQ (reference sequence). This CDR3 reads CASSPSVRGWDEQFF. The CDR3, as DNA: TGTGCCAGCAGCCCCTCTGTCCGGGGCTGGGATGAGCAGTTCTTC.

The J gene is TRBJ2-5, the V gene TRBV20-1; D not resolved. The germline V gene encodes CDR1 DFQATT and CDR2 SNEGSKA (reference sequence). CDR3 length equals 11 residues. V was trimmed by 8 bases and J by 5 bases, leaving 12 bases between them. The CDR3 sequence: CSINPRETQYF. The CDR3 DNA reads TGCAGTATCAATCCCCGGGAGACCCAGTACTTC.

The genes are TRBV5-6 and TRBJ1-2; D uncertain. CDR3 size: 11 residues. Trimming stripped 0 bases from V and 11 bases from J, with 8 bases between. Germline CDR1 is SGHDT and CDR2 is YYEEEE. The DNA for the CDR3 is TGTGCCAGCAGCTTGGCCAGTATTTACACCTTC. As protein: CASSLASIYTF.

The chain employs TRBV10-3 and TRBJ1-1; D is ambiguous. Germline V gene sequence: CDR1 ENHRY, CDR2 SYGVKD. V lost 6 bases and J 1 base, leaving 9 bases between the germline ends. The CDR3 runs to 13 residues. CDR3: CAIRTQENTEAFF. The DNA for the CDR3 is TGTGCCATCAGGACACAAGAGAACACTGAAGCTTTCTTT.

Here the CDR3 DNA reads TGTGCCAGCAGCCAAGGAAGCCTCTCTGGAAACACCATATATTTT. It is translated as CASSQGSLSGNTIYF. The rearrangement joins TRBV3-1 (or the pseudogene TRBV3-2) to TRBJ1-3; D call uncertain. The V end lost 1 base, the J end lost 0 bases, and 7 bases lay between the germline ends. The CDR3 is 15 amino acids. Germline CDR1 is LGHDT and CDR2 is YNNKEL (reference sequence).

The genes are TRBV5-1 and TRBJ1-1; D gene uncertain. The CDR3 is 12 residues long. V shed 3 bases and J shed 0 bases, with 3 bases lying between them. Germline V gives CDR1 SGHRS, CDR2 YFSETQ. The CDR3 nucleotides read TGCGCCAGCAGCTACTTGAACACTGAAGCTTTCTTT. Protein sequence: CASSYLNTEAFF.

The rearrangement links TRBV4-2 to TRBJ2-7, with D possibly matching TRBD2 (6 bases). The CDR3 is 13 amino acids. Per germline, CDR1 LGHNA and CDR2 YNFKEQ. Trimming took off 6 bases at V and 6 bases at J, with 15 bases between the two ends. CDR3 sequence (DNA): TGTGCCAGCAGGCGGGGAGAAAGGGGCGAGCAGTACTTC. It specifies CASRRGERGEQYF.

The J gene is TRBJ1-2, the V gene TRBV6-4; D remains unclear. Between the trimmed V and J ends, which lost 6 bases and 4 bases, there was a span of 24 bases. This CDR3 has 17 residues. In germline, CDR1 is MRHNA, CDR2 SNTAGT. The DNA for the CDR3 is TGTGCCAGCAGGACCCAGGCTGGAACGGAAGTTTTCTATGGCTACACCTTC. Protein product: CASRTQAGTEVFYGYTF.

The rearrangement uses TRBV29-1 and TRBJ2-1; TRBD1 is a possible D gene (5 bases). This CDR3 has 15 amino acids. The germline V and J ends were trimmed by 7 bases and 0 bases, with 16 bases remaining between them. From germline, CDR1 is SQVTM and CDR2 ANQGSEA. The CDR3: CSARQFFGSYNEQFF. In DNA, the CDR3 is TGCAGCGCCCGACAGTTCTTCGGCTCCTACAATGAGCAGTTCTTC.

This chain connects TRBV4-2 to TRBJ1-3, with D tentatively TRBD1 (5 bases). The CDR3 sequence is 16 residues long. Trimming cost V 0 bases and J 4 bases, with 13 bases left between them. Germline CDR1 reads LGHNA; CDR2 reads YNFKEQ. The CDR3 DNA reads as TGTGCCAGCAGCCAAGATTCTGGGGCGCGCGGAAACACCATATATTTT. Translated: CASSQDSGARGNTIYF.

This clone occurred once. This chain connects TRBV19 to TRBJ1-3; the D is unclear. CDR1 and CDR2 from the germline V gene are LNHDA and SQIVND (reference sequence). V gave up 3 bases and J gave up 4 bases, with 7 bases separating them. The CDR3 extends over 13 amino acids. In nucleotides, the CDR3 is TGTGCCAGTAGTATTGGGCGAGGAAACACCATATATTTT. Its protein is CASSIGRGNTIYF.

The J gene is TRBJ2-4, the V gene TRBV5-4; no definite D call. Germline lookup yields CDR1 SGHNT and CDR2 YYREEE (reference sequence). V dropped 4 bases and J dropped 8 bases, with 19 bases sitting between them. The CDR3 runs to 15 residues. CDR3 nucleotide sequence: TGTGCCAGCAGCCCGAACGGGTTTTTTCGGGACATTCAGTACTTC. This codes for CASSPNGFFRDIQYF.

The CDR3 DNA reads as TGTGCCAGCAGTTTCTCGGGACAGGGGGGCTACTCTGGGGCCAACGTCCTGACTTTC. Its protein product is CASSFSGQGGYSGANVLTF. The rearrangement uses TRBV28 and TRBJ2-6; 11 bases map to TRBD1. From germline, CDR1 is MDHEN and CDR2 SYDVKM. The CDR3 length is 19 residues. V trimming: 3 bases; J trimming: 0 bases; junction bases outside the gene matches: 7.

The CDR3 nucleotides read TGTGCCAGCAGCGTAGGAGGCGGGGGGGCCTCAGAGACCCAGTACTTC. It yields the protein CASSVGGGGASETQYF. The chain recombines TRBV9 with TRBJ2-5, with 9 positions matching TRBD2. This CDR3 is 16 amino acids long. The J segment lost 4 bases and the V segment lost 0 bases, leaving 7 bases of the junction unmatched. Germline CDR1 is SGDLS and CDR2 is YYNGEE.

This chain links TRBV12-5 with TRBJ2-7; D is undetermined. The CDR3 runs 11 residues. Germline lookup yields CDR1 LGHNT and CDR2 FRNRAP. Trimming shortened V by 1 base and J by 5 bases, and 3 bases separated the two germline ends. The CDR3 region is CASGLGNEQYF. CDR3 DNA sequence: TGTGCTAGTGGTTTGGGGAACGAGCAGTACTTC.

V is TRBV7-3 and J is TRBJ1-2, with D possibly matching TRBD1 (6 bases). Germline V CDR1 and CDR2: SGHTA, FQGTGA. Trimming took 5 bases from V and 2 from J, leaving 9 bases between them. This CDR3 contains 13 residues. The CDR3 sequence: CASSNDRNYGYTF. DNA of the CDR3: TGTGCCAGCAGCAACGACAGGAACTATGGCTACACCTTC. The complete variable domain, with remaining parts taken from reference TRBV7-3 and TRBJ1-2, reads GAGVSQTPSNKVTEKGKYVELRCDPISGHTALYWYRQSLGQGPEFLIYFQGTGAADDSGLPNDRFFAVRPEGSVSTLKIQRTERGDSAVYLCASSNDRNYGYTFGSGTRLTVV.

A few counts support this clone. This rearrangement joins TRBV4-1 to TRBJ1-2, with D possibly being TRBD1 (5 bases). CDR1 and CDR2 (germline): MGHRA, YSYEKL. V lost 4 bases to trimming and J lost 2 bases, with 17 bases between them. This CDR3 region has 16 residues. The CDR3 loop is CASSLESDSNNYGYTF. As DNA, the CDR3 is TGCGCCAGCAGCCTCGAATCAGACAGCAACAACTATGGCTACACCTTC.

V usage is TRBV6-5 and J usage is TRBJ1-1; 11 nucleotides match TRBD1. The CDR3 is 14 amino acids. The germline V gene encodes CDR1 MNHEY and CDR2 SVGAGI. The trim removed 7 bases at V and 3 bases at J, leaving 4 bases unmatched. The CDR3 region has the DNA TGTGCCAGCAAGGGGACAGGGGGGGACACTGAAGCTTTCTTT. Its translation is CASKGTGGDTEAFF.

The CDR3 nucleotides are TGTGCCAGCAGCTTGGGACAGGTGTCTGGAGATACGCAGTATTTT. This gives the protein CASSLGQVSGDTQYF. The chain uses TRBV5-5 and TRBJ2-3; D perhaps matches TRBD1 (6 bases). The germline V gene has CDR1 SGHKS and CDR2 YYEKEE (reference sequence). The CDR3 runs to 15 residues. V was pared by 0 bases and J by 5 bases, with 13 bases between.

V gene TRBV9 combines with J gene TRBJ1-6; a weak D match, TRBD1 (5 bases). The germline gives CDR1 SGDLS, CDR2 YYNGEE. The CDR3 spans 15 residues. Trimming stripped 4 bases from V and 7 bases from J, with 15 bases between. The CDR3 sequence: CASSLEGQGNSPLHF. CDR3 nucleotide sequence: TGTGCCAGCAGCTTAGAGGGCCAGGGCAATTCACCCCTCCACTTT.

The rearrangement links TRBV28 to TRBJ2-3, with TRBD2 identical over 10 bases. Looked up from germline, CDR1 is MDHEN and CDR2 is SYDVKM. This CDR3 is 18 amino acids long. Trimming took 6 bases from V and 5 from J; bases not matched to a gene: 17. The CDR3 protein is CASRFLGGQREGGDTQYF. DNA for the CDR3: TGTGCCAGCAGGTTCCTCGGAGGCCAGCGGGAGGGAGGAGATACGCAGTATTTT.

The chain is built from TRBV6-5 and TRBJ2-7; TRBD1 matches 8 bases. V lost 6 bases, J lost 3 bases, and 10 bases stayed unmatched. Germline V lookup: CDR1 MNHEY, CDR2 SVGAGI. This CDR3 is 15 amino acids long. The DNA for the CDR3 is TGTGCCAGCAGCCCGGGGACAGGCCTACTCTACGAGCAGTACTTC. Its translation: CASSPGTGLLYEQYF.